This is a list of T cell receptor beta chains from one sample in a study of PD-1 blockade in classical Hodgkin lymphoma. Repertoires were generated with immunoSEQ multiplex PCR, while TCRdb's copy carries only in-frame clones and drops some. The sample gives approximately 44,000 clones, over 55% of which show up once; about 3% is in the top ten. The sequencing here drew on peripheral blood mononuclear cells (PBMCs), taken at baseline. These receptors were obtained from a human donor with classical Hodgkin lymphoma. CDR3s include the opening cysteine and the closing phenylalanine or tryptophan. D genes are given only for firm matches. Part of the rows lack a size; the others show once, few, many or a class for expanded clones.

D | size | J | V | CDR3 | DNA
TRBD1 | . | TRBJ2-7 | TRBV5-1 | CASSPHGGQGIKAEQYF | TGCGCCAGCAGCCCCCACGGGGGACAGGGGATTAAGGCCGAGCAGTACTTC
. | . | TRBJ1-1 | TRBV27 | CASSLGGPEAFF | TGTGCCAGCAGTTTAGGCGGGCCTGAAGCTTTCTTT
. | . | TRBJ2-3 | TRBV4-3 | CASSQGGHGAKDTQYF | TGCGCCAGCAGCCAAGGCGGGCACGGGGCCAAGGATACGCAGTATTTT
TRBD2 | few | TRBJ2-7 | TRBV4-3 | CASSQGTSSYEQYF | TGCGCCAGCAGCCAGGGGACTAGCTCCTACGAGCAGTACTTC
. | . | TRBJ2-6 | TRBV28 | CASALLWGAGANVLTF | TGTGCCAGCGCCCTTCTATGGGGCGCTGGGGCCAACGTCCTGACTTTC
. | . | TRBJ1-6 | TRBV30 | CAWSDPGRRNSPLHF | TGTGCCTGGAGCGATCCGGGACGGAGGAATTCACCCCTCCACTTT
. | few | TRBJ1-2 | TRBV2 | CASRLGGNRSYGYTF | TGTGCCAGCAGGCTCGGGGGGAATCGCTCCTATGGCTACACCTTC
. | . | TRBJ2-2 | TRBV7-8 | CASSQDRISTGELFF | TGTGCCAGCAGCCAGGACAGAATTAGTACCGGGGAGCTGTTTTTT
. | medium-sized | TRBJ2-1 | TRBV4-2 | CASSREIIDEQFF | TGTGCCAGCAGCCGAGAGATTATCGATGAGCAGTTCTTC
. | . | TRBJ2-7 | TRBV7-9 | CASSLRSGYEQYF | TGTGCCAGCAGCTTACGTAGTGGCTACGAGCAGTACTTC
. | . | TRBJ1-5 | TRBV30 | CAWSRLAGDQPQHF | TGTGCCTGGAGTAGATTGGCAGGAGATCAGCCCCAGCATTTT
. | . | TRBJ2-2 | TRBV9 | CASSAWGLGGSGELFF | TGTGCCAGCAGCGCATGGGGCCTGGGGGGTAGCGGGGAGCTGTTTTTT
TRBD2 | . | TRBJ2-4 | TRBV29-1 | CSVVLAGAILAKNIQYF | TGCAGCGTTGTTCTAGCGGGAGCTATACTAGCCAAAAACATTCAGTACTTC
. | . | TRBJ1-2 | TRBV6-5 | CASSYNGARGYTF | TGTGCCAGCAGTTACAACGGGGCTCGGGGCTACACCTTC
TRBD2 | . | TRBJ2-7 | TRBV11-3 | CASSPTSGSHEQYF | TGTGCCAGCAGCCCGACTAGCGGGAGTCACGAGCAGTACTTC
TRBD2 | . | TRBJ2-2 | TRBV5-4 | CASSLERGSTGELFF | TGTGCCAGCAGCTTAGAGCGGGGGTCCACCGGGGAGCTGTTTTTT
. | . | TRBJ2-5 | TRBV11-3 | CASSPGGVTQETQYF | TGTGCCAGCAGCCCCGGGGGAGTAACCCAAGAGACCCAGTACTTC
. | once | TRBJ2-5 | TRBV19 | CASSIRGLGETQYF | TGTGCCAGTAGTATACGGGGATTGGGAGAGACCCAGTACTTC
. | . | TRBJ2-1 | TRBV6-1 | CASMRIAPASEQFF | TGTGCCAGCATGCGAATAGCGCCAGCTAGTGAGCAGTTCTTC
. | . | TRBJ2-1 | TRBV5-1 | CASSFTGEYNEQFF | TGCGCCAGCAGCTTCACGGGAGAATACAATGAGCAGTTCTTC